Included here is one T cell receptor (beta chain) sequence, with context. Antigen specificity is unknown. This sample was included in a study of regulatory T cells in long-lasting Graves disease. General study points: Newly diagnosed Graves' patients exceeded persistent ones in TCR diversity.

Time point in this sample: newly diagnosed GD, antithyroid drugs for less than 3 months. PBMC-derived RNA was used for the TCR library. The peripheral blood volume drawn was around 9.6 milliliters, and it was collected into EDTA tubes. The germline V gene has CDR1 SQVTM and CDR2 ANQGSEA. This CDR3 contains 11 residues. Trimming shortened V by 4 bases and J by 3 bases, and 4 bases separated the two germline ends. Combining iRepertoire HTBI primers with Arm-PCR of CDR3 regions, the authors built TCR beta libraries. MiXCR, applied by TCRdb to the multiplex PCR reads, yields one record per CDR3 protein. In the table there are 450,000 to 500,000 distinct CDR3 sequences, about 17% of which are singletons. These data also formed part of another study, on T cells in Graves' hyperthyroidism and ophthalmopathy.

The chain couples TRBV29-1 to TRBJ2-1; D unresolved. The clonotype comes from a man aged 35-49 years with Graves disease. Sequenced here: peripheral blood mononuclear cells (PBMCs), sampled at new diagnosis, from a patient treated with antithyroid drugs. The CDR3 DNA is TGCAGCGTTGGCCTCTACAATGAGCAGTTCTTC. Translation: CSVGLYNEQFF.